These 17 T cell receptor beta chains came from one sample sequenced in a study of blood T cells in healthy people across ages. It was with a sample-barcoded 5' primer and a J-beta primer mix that a second PCR of about 6 to 12 cycles was run. TCRdb used MiXCR to reprocess the 5' RACE reads, holding one entry per CDR3 protein. The sample contains around 870,000 distinct CDR3 sequences, under 35% of which appear only once. Sample: blood. These receptors originate from an elderly woman in good health.

The chain links TRBV27 to TRBJ2-5; D call uncertain. The end of the DNA is better explained by TRBJ2-7, so the J call may be wrong. This CDR3 region has 14 residues. Germline V gene lookup returns CDR1 MNHEY and CDR2 SMNVEV (reference sequence). The CDR3 bases are TGTGCCAGCAGTGCTTTAGGCGGTGGCGACGAGCAGTACTTC. Translating it yields CASSALGGGDEQYF.

This clonotype was detected only a few times. This rearrangement joins TRBV18 to TRBJ1-5, with D maybe TRBD1 (5 bases). The CDR3 totals 13 residues. CDR1 and CDR2 (germline): KGHSH, LQKENI. The V gene lost 1 base and the J gene lost 8 bases, with 9 bases spanning the gap. The CDR3 nucleotides read TGTGCCAGCTCACCACAACAGGACGAGCCCCAGCATTTT. This translates into CASSPQQDEPQHF.

This clonotype has more than one count but fewer than ten. A much larger clonotype is one base distant, so this may be a read error. This sequence joins TRBV6-5 and TRBJ2-1; D uncertain. The CDR3 is made up of 11 amino acids. Trimming stripped 5 bases from V and 7 bases from J, with 6 bases between. Germline values: CDR1 MNHEY, CDR2 SVGAGI. The CDR3 coding sequence is TGTGCCAGCAGTACATCGAATGAGCAGTTCTTC. Translation gives CASSTSNEQFF.

The chain joins TRBV4-3 to TRBJ2-1; 12 bases match TRBD2. In germline, CDR1 is LGHNA, CDR2 YSLEER. This CDR3 comprises 21 residues. V dropped 0 bases and J dropped 5; count of bases not matched to a gene: 17. CDR3 DNA: TGCGCCAGCAGCCAAGATTACTCCAGACATGGACTAGCGGGAACCCACAATGAGCAGTTCTTC. It encodes CASSQDYSRHGLAGTHNEQFF.

This clonotype was detected a few times. This sequence joins TRBV29-1 and TRBJ2-5; D might be TRBD1 (5 bases). Trimming removed 3 bases at V and 4 bases at J, with 9 bases between. The CDR3 is 12 amino acids. The germline CDR1 and CDR2 sequences are SQVTM and ANQGSEA. DNA for the CDR3: TGCAGCGTTGAGGCAGGGCCAGAGACCCAGTACTTC. Its protein is CSVEAGPETQYF.

This clonotype has a count of ten or more. The V gene is TRBV5-8, the J gene TRBJ2-1, with D uncertain. There are 13 residues in the CDR3. Trimming cost V 0 bases and J 9 bases, with 10 bases left between them. CDR1 and CDR2 (germline): SGHTS, YDEGEE. The DNA of the CDR3 is TGTGCCAGCAGCTTGGCCGGGTTGGTTGAGCAGTTCTTC. Translated: CASSLAGLVEQFF.

On this clonotype: This could be a read error, since a much larger clone is one nucleotide away. The rearrangement links TRBV5-1 to TRBJ2-7, with 14 positions matching TRBD2. The J segment lost 7 bases and the V segment lost 4 bases, leaving 19 bases of the junction unmatched. CDR3 size: 19 residues. The V gene's germline CDR1 is SGHRS and CDR2 YFSETQ. The CDR3 is CASSRTSGGHEDSYNEQYF. In DNA form, the CDR3 reads TGCGCCAGCAGCCGGACTAGCGGGGGGCACGAAGACTCCTACAATGAGCAGTACTTC.

This clonotype appeared once. It may be a read error: a sequence one base away is much more abundant. This chain uses TRBV7-9 with TRBJ2-3; tentatively, D is TRBD2 (6 bases). There are 18 residues in the CDR3. V shed 4 bases and J shed 4 bases, with 24 bases lying between them. Germline values: CDR1 SEHNR, CDR2 FQNEAQ (reference sequence). CDR3: CASSSSQAPIPSADTQYF. CDR3 coding DNA: TGTGCCAGCAGCTCCTCGCAGGCCCCTATTCCTAGCGCAGATACGCAGTATTTT. Based on the CDR3 plus reference TRBV7-9 and TRBJ2-3, the full variable domain is DTGVSQNPRHKITKRGQNVTFRCDPISEHNRLYWYRQTLGQGPEFLTYFQNEAQLEKSRLLSDRFSAERPKGSFSTLEIQRTEQGDSAMYLCASSSSQAPIPSADTQYFGPGTRLTVL.

This clonotype appeared many times. V and J are TRBV4-3 and TRBJ2-7; TRBD2 matches at 8 bases. The CDR3 spans 16 residues. The germline V gene encodes CDR1 LGHNA and CDR2 YSLEER. With V trimmed by 0 bases and J by 5 bases, 9 bases remained unmatched. CDR3 in amino acids: CASSQDIAGGRDEQYF. The CDR3 nucleotides read TGCGCCAGCAGCCAAGATATCGCGGGGGGCAGGGACGAGCAGTACTTC.

This clonotype showed up just a few times. The CDR3: CSARAPGGEETQYF. In DNA, the CDR3 is TGCAGTGCCCGAGCCCCAGGGGGGGAAGAGACCCAGTACTTC. The chain carries TRBV20-1 and TRBJ2-5, with D possibly called TRBD1 or TRBD2 (7 bases each). CDR3 size: 14 residues. V shed 6 bases and J shed 3 bases, with 17 bases lying between them. Germline CDR1 reads DFQATT; CDR2 reads SNEGSKA (reference sequence).

The chain joins TRBV6-5 to TRBJ1-5; 9 nucleotides agree with TRBD1. The CDR3 totals 15 residues. The V gene end was trimmed by 4 bases and the J gene end by 3 bases; junction bases not matched to a gene: 4. The germline V gene has CDR1 MNHEY and CDR2 SVGAGI. In DNA, the CDR3 is TGTGCCAGCAGTTCCGGACAGGGGCCCAATCAGCCCCAGCATTTT. Protein product: CASSSGQGPNQPQHF.

This clonotype was seen ten or more times. The rearrangement uses TRBV4-3 and TRBJ2-3; 7 bases match TRBD2. CDR3 length equals 15 residues. J lost 7 bases, V lost 1 base, and 8 bases had no gene match. Looked up from germline, CDR1 is LGHNA and CDR2 is YSLEER. CDR3 sequence: CASSQGPSGTNTQYF. The CDR3 DNA reads as TGCGCCAGCAGCCAAGGCCCTAGCGGAACTAATACGCAGTATTTT.

Comment on this clonotype: A much larger clone is a single base away; this may be a read error. This chain connects TRBV7-2 to TRBJ2-7; D unclear. This CDR3 is built from 11 residues. Per the germline V gene, CDR1 is SGHTA and CDR2 is FQGNSA. The chain's CDR3 is CAGRSSEGQYF. The CDR3 nucleotides are TGTGCCGGCAGGTCCAGTGAAGGGCAGTACTTC.

This clonotype has a count of ten or more. The chain employs TRBV20-1 and TRBJ2-7; 11 bases align to TRBD2. Germline loops: CDR1 DFQATT, CDR2 SNEGSKA (reference sequence). The CDR3 sequence is 15 residues long. Trimming took 2 bases from V and 7 from J; bases not matched to a gene: 10. The CDR3 DNA is TGCAGTGCTAGAAGTTATAGCGGGGGGGCGGGTGAGCAGTACTTC. Its protein product is CSARSYSGGAGEQYF.

This clonotype was detected ten times or more. This chain joins TRBV9 and TRBJ2-5; 8 bases match TRBD2. CDR1 is SGDLS and CDR2 is YYNGEE in the germline V gene. J was trimmed by 5 bases and V by 1 base; bases with no gene match: 7. There are 15 residues in the CDR3. The DNA of the CDR3 is TGTGCCAGCAGCGTAAATTCGGGGGGGCACGAGACCCAGTACTTC. As protein: CASSVNSGGHETQYF. The complete variable domain, with remaining parts taken from reference TRBV9 and TRBJ2-5, reads DSGVTQTPKHLITATGQRVTLRCSPRSGDLSVYWYQQSLDQGLQFLIQYYNGEERAKGNILERFSAQQFPDLHSELNLSSLELGDSALYFCASSVNSGGHETQYFGPGTRLLVL.

In this sample, this clonotype turned up many times. The rearrangement uses TRBV6-6 and TRBJ2-3, with 9 bases matching TRBD2. After removal of 8 bases from V and 5 bases from J, the junction contained 5 bases not matched to a gene. This CDR3 region has 13 residues. Per the germline V gene, CDR1 is MNHNY and CDR2 is SVGAGI (reference sequence). The DNA of the CDR3 is TGTGCCAGCGGGTCAGCGGGAGGAGATACGCAGTATTTT. Amino acid sequence: CASGSAGGDTQYF.

The rearrangement links TRBV2 to TRBJ2-1; 7 bases align to TRBD1. The end of the DNA is better explained by TRBJ2-7, so the J call may be wrong. The CDR3 extends over 20 amino acids. Germline V gene lookup returns CDR1 SNHLY and CDR2 FYNNEI. The DNA for the CDR3 is TGTGCCAGCAGTGAACTACCGGGACAGCAACTCCTAAGCTCCTACAATGAGCAGTACTTC. The encoded protein is CASSELPGQQLLSSYNEQYF.